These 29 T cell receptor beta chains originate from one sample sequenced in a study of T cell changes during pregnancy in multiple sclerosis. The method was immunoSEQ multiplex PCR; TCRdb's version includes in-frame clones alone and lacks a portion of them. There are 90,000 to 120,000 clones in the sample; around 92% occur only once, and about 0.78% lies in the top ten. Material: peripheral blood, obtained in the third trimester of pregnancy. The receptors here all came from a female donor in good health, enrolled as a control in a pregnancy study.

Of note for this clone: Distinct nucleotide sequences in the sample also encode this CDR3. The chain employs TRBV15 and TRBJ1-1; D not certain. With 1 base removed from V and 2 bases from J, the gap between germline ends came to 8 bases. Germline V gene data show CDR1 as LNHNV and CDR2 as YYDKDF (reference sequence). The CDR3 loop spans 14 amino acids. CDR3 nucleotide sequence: TGTGCCACCAGCAGAGGACGGGGTAACACTGAAGCTTTCTTT. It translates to CATSRGRGNTEAFF.

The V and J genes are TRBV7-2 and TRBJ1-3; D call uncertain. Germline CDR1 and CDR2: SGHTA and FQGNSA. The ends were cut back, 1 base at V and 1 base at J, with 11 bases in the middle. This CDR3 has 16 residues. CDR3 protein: CASSLVRSTSGNTIYF. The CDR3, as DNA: TGTGCCAGCAGCTTAGTCCGGAGCACGTCTGGAAACACCATATATTTT.

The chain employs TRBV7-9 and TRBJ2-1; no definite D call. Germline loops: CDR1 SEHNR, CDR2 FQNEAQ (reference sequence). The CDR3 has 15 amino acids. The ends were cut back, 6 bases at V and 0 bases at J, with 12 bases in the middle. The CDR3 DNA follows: TGTGCCAGCAGATCAACGTTGAGCTCCTACAATGAGCAGTTCTTC. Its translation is CASRSTLSSYNEQFF.

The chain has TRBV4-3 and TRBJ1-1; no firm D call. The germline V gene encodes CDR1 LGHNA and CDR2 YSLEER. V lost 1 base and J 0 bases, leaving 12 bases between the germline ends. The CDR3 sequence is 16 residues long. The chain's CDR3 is CASSQVTGTMNTEAFF. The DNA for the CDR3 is TGCGCCAGCAGCCAAGTAACCGGCACTATGAACACTGAAGCTTTCTTT.

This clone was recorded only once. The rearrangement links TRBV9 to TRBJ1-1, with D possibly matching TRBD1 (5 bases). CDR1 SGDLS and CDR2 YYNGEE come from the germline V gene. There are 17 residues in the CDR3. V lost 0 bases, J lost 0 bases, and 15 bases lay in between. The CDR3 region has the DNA TGTGCCAGCAGCGTAGCTGGGGGGTTTAGGTTGAACACTGAAGCTTTCTTT. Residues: CASSVAGGFRLNTEAFF.

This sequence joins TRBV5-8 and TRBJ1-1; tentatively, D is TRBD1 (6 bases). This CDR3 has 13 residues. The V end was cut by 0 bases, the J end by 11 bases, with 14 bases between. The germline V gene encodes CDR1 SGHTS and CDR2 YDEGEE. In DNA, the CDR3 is TGTGCCAGCAGCTTGGGCAGGGGAAGGAGGGCTTTCTTT. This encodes CASSLGRGRRAFF.

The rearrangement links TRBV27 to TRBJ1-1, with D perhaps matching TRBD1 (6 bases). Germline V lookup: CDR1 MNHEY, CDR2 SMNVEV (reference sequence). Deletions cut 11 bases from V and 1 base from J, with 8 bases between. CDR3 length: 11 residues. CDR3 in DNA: TGTGCCGTACAGGGGAACACTGAAGCTTTCTTT. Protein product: CAVQGNTEAFF.

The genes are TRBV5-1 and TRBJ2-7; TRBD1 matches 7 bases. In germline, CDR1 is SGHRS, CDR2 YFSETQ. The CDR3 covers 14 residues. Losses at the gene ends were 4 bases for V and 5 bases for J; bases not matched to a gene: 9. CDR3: CASSPRQGTDEQYF. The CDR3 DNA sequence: TGCGCCAGCAGCCCTCGACAGGGCACGGACGAGCAGTACTTC.

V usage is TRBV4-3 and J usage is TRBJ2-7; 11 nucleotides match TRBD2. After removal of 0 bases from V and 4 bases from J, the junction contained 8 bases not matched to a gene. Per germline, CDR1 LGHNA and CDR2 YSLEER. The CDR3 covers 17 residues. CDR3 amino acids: CASSQEAQGLAGYEQYF. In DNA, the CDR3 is TGCGCCAGCAGCCAAGAGGCTCAAGGACTAGCGGGTTACGAGCAGTACTTC.

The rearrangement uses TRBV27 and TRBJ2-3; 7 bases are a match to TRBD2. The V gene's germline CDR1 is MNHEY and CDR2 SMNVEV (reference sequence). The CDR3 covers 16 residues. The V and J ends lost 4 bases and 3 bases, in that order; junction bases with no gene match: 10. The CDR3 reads CASSSPPTSLTDTQYF. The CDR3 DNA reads TGTGCCAGCAGTTCCCCCCCGACTAGCTTAACAGATACGCAGTATTTT.

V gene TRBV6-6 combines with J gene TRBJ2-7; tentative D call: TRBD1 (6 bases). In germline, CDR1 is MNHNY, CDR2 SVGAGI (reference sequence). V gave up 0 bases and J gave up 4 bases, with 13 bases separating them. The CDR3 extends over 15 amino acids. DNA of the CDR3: TGTGCCAGCAGTTACTCGAGATACAGGGCTTACGAGCAGTACTTC. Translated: CASSYSRYRAYEQYF.

CDR3: CASSEAGGDRGSYNEQFF. The CDR3 region has the DNA TGTGCCAGCAGTGAAGCGGGAGGAGACAGGGGCTCTTACAATGAGCAGTTCTTC. The V call is TRBV2, the J call TRBJ2-1; 8 nucleotides match TRBD1. V lost 0 bases to trimming and J lost 4 bases; unmatched junction nucleotides: 11. The CDR3 is made up of 18 amino acids. The germline CDR1 and CDR2 sequences are SNHLY and FYNNEI.

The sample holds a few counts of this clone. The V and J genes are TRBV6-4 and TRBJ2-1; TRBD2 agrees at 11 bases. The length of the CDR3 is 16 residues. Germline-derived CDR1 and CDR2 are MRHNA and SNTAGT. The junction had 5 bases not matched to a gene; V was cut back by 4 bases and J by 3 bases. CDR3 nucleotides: TGTGCCAGCAGTGCTTCCGGGACTAGCGGCTACAATGAGCAGTTCTTC. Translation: CASSASGTSGYNEQFF.

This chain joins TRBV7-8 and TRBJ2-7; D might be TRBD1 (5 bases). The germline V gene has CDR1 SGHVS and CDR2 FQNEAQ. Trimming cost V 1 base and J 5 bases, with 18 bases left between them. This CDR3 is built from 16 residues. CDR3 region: CASSLDRQLQGNEQYF. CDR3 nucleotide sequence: TGTGCCAGCAGCTTAGATCGACAACTCCAGGGAAACGAGCAGTACTTC.

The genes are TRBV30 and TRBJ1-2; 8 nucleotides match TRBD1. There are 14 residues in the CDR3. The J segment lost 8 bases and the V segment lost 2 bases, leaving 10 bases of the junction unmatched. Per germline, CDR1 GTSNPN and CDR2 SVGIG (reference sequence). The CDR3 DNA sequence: TGTGCCTGGAGTCGTCTCCGGACAGGGCTCGGCTACACCTTC. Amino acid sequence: CAWSRLRTGLGYTF.

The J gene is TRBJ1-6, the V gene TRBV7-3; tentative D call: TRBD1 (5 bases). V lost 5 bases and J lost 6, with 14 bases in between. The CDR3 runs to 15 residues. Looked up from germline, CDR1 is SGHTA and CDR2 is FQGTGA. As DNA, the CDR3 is TGTGCCAGCAGCGATCGCGGGGGAGGTAATTCACCCCTCCACTTT. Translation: CASSDRGGGNSPLHF.

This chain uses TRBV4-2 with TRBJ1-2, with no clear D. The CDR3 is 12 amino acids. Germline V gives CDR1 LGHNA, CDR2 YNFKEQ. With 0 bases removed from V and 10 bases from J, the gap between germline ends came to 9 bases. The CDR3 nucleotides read TGTGCCAGCAGCCAAGAGGCCCAGGACTACACCTTC. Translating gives CASSQEAQDYTF.

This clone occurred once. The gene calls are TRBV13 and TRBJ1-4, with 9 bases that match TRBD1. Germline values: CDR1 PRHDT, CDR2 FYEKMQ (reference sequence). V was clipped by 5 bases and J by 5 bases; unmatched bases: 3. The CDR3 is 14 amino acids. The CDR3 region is CASSRDRANEKLFF. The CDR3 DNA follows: TGTGCCAGCAGCCGGGACAGGGCAAATGAAAAACTGTTTTTT. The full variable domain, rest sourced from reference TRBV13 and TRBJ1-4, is AAGVIQSPRHLIKEKRETATLKCYPIPRHDTVYWYQQGPGQDPQFLISFYEKMQSDKGSIPDRFSAQQFSDYHSELNMSSLELGDSALYFCASSRDRANEKLFFGSGTQLSVL.

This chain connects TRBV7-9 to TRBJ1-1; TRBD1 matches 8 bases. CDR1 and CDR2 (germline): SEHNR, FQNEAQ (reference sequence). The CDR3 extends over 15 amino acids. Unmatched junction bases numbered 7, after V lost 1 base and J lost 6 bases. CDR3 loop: CASSLDGQGGPEAFF. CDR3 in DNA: TGTGCCAGCAGCTTAGACGGACAGGGCGGCCCTGAAGCTTTCTTT.

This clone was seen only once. CDR3 residues: CASSGTSTDTQYF. In nucleotides, the CDR3 is TGTGCCAGCAGTGGGACATCGACAGATACGCAGTATTTT. The chain recombines TRBV7-2 with TRBJ2-3; maybe TRBD1 (6 bases). V lost 6 bases and J lost 3, with 10 bases in between. There are 13 residues in the CDR3. Germline assignment: CDR1 SGHTA and CDR2 FQGNSA.

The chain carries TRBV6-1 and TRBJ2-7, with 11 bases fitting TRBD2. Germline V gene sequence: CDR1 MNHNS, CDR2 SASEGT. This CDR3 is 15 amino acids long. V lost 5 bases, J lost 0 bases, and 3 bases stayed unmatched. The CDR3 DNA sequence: TGTGCCAGCAGTCTGGGACTAGCGGCCTCCTACGAGCAGTACTTC. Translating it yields CASSLGLAASYEQYF.

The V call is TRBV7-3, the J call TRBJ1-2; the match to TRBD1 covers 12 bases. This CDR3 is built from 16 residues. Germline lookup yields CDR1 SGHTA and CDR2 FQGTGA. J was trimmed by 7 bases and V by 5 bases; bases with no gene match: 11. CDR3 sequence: CASSPSPGTGGSGYTF. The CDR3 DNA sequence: TGTGCCAGCAGCCCTAGCCCCGGGACAGGGGGCAGTGGCTACACCTTC.

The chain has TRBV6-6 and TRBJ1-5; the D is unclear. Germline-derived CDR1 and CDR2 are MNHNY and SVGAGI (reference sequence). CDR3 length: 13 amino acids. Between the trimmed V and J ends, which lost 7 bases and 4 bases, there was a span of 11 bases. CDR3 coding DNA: TGTGCCAGCACAATCGGAGCGAATCAGCCCCAGCATTTT. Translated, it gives CASTIGANQPQHF.

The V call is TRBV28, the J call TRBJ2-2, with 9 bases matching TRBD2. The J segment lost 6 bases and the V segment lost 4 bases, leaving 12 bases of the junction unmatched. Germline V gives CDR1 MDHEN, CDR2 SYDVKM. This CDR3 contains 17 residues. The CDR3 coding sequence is TGTGCCAGCAGTTCGCCGGTGGGAGCGGGGGGAGCCGGGGAGCTGTTTTTT. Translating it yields CASSSPVGAGGAGELFF.

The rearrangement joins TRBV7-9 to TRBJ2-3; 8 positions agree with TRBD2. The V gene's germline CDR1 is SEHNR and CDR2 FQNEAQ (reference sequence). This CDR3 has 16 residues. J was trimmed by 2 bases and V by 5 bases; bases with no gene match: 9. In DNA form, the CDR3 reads TGTGCCAGCAGCCCCGAGTTCGGGGGGGACACAGATACGCAGTATTTT. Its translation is CASSPEFGGDTDTQYF. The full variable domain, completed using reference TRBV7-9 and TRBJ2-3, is DTGVSQNPRHKITKRGQNVTFRCDPISEHNRLYWYRQTLGQGPEFLTYFQNEAQLEKSRLLSDRFSAERPKGSFSTLEIQRTEQGDSAMYLCASSPEFGGDTDTQYFGPGTRLTVL.

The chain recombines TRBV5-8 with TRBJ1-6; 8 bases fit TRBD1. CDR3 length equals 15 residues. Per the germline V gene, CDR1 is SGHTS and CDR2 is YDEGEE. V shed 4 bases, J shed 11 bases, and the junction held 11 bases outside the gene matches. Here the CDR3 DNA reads TGTGCCAGCAGCCCCCCGGACAGGGCCTTACCACCCCTCCACTTT. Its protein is CASSPPDRALPPLHF.

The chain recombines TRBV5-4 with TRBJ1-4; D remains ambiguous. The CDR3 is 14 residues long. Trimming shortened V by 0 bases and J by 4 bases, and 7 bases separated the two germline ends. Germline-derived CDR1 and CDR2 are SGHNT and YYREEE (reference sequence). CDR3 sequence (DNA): TGTGCCAGCAGCTTGGGGCAGAATAATGAAAAACTGTTTTTT. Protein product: CASSLGQNNEKLFF.

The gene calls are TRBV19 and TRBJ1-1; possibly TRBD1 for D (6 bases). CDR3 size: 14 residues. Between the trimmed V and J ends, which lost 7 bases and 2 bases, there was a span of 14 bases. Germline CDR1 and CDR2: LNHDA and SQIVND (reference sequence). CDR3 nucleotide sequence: TGTGCCAGTAAGGGGGACAACCCAAACACTGAAGCTTTCTTT. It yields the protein CASKGDNPNTEAFF.

The CDR3 bases are TGTGCCAGCACCAGACAGGGGACCTATGGCTACACCTTC. Protein sequence: CASTRQGTYGYTF. V usage is TRBV25-1 and J usage is TRBJ1-2; 8 positions match TRBD1. The CDR3 runs 13 residues. Germline CDR1 reads MGHDK; CDR2 reads SYGVNS. The J segment lost 4 bases and the V segment lost 7 bases, leaving 5 bases of the junction unmatched.